This T cell receptor (beta chain) is drawn from a study of cytomegalovirus exposure and HLA in healthy donors. Overall study results and limits: An analysis that was carried out later associated approximately 17,000 TCR beta sequences with HLA alleles at 0.05 false discovery rate. In an earlier analysis, productive rearrangement rates for most beta V segments clustered near 90% or 30%. Most TCR sequences proved rare, with some public TCRs found in many donors.

A remark on this clone: Its antigen is still unknown.

The trim removed 6 bases at V and 6 bases at J, leaving 11 bases unmatched. Germline assignment: CDR1 SGHNT and CDR2 YYREEE (reference sequence). The CDR3 totals 16 residues. It was with 60 Vbeta and 13 Jbeta primers that the PCR ran. The data were produced by immunoSEQ multiplex PCR, yet TCRdb's version contains in-frame clones alone and is incomplete. The sample includes under 200,000 clones. V usage is TRBV5-4 and J usage is TRBJ2-2; 10 bases agree with TRBD2. Sequencing was carried out using PBMCs. This TCR derives from a man aged 25-40 years in good health and CMV-seronegative. This chain's CDR3 is CASNNQREGRSGELFF. In DNA, the CDR3 is TGTGCCAGCAACAACCAGCGGGAGGGCCGGTCCGGGGAGCTGTTTTTT.